This T cell receptor (beta chain) was recovered during a study of T cell responses to AZD1222 COVID-19 vaccine. Study results and caveats: Donors were chiefly white British, with a greater number of females, and clonal diversity was perhaps underestimated.

Germline V gives CDR1 KGHSH, CDR2 LQKENI. CDR3 length: 15 amino acids. V lost 4 bases, J lost 0 bases, and 9 bases lay in between. About this clone itself: Its antigen is not identified.

TCRdb's table, derived via immunoSEQ multiplex PCR, lists solely in-frame clones and lacks some. The table lists about 160,000 clones, roughly nine tenths of them singletons. This sequence was found in an adult in good health. This chain joins TRBV18 and TRBJ2-2; D is unresolved. Sequences were derived from peripheral blood, sampled on day 0 of AZD1222 vaccination. The CDR3 DNA sequence: TGTGCCAGCTCACATGACGGGCCGAACACCGGGGAGCTGTTTTTT. It is translated as CASSHDGPNTGELFF.